These T cell receptor beta chains were read from a single sample in a study of blood T cell repertoires in COVID-19. Data came from immunoSEQ multiplex PCR; TCRdb stores just in-frame clones and leaves some out. The table lists 68,000 or so clones, over 75% of them singletons, with about 6.6% in the top ten. Sequencing was performed on peripheral blood. The receptors here all came from a man aged 45-65 years with active COVID-19. CDR3s include the opening cysteine and the closing phenylalanine or tryptophan. Fields, in order: V gene, clone size, D gene, J gene, CDR3 protein, CDR3 DNA. D genes are given only for firm matches. Clone size, where shown, is once, few, many, or a class for clones that have expanded.

TRBV21-1	.	.	TRBJ2-1	CARWTDYNEQFF	TGTGCCAGATGGACAGACTACAATGAGCAGTTCTTC
TRBV4-1	.	.	TRBJ1-1	CASSQGESGTEAFF	TGCGCCAGCAGCCAAGGGGAGTCGGGCACTGAAGCTTTCTTT
TRBV28	.	TRBD1	TRBJ1-1	CASSFFGTGASKEAFF	TGTGCCAGCAGTTTTTTCGGGACAGGGGCATCGAAGGAAGCTTTCTTT
TRBV4-1	.	.	TRBJ2-5	CASSQDGQGGETQYF	TGCGCCAGCAGCCAAGATGGCCAGGGAGGAGAGACCCAGTACTTC
TRBV28	.	.	TRBJ1-6	CASSLTGSPLHF	TGTGCCAGCAGTTTAACAGGTTCACCCCTCCACTTT
TRBV9	.	.	TRBJ1-5	CASSVDEGAQHF	TGTGCCAGCAGCGTAGATGAGGGTGCCCAGCATTTT
TRBV5-1	.	.	TRBJ2-5	CASSFSGGETQYF	TGCGCCAGCAGCTTTTCCGGGGGAGAGACCCAGTACTTC
TRBV30	once	.	TRBJ2-1	CAWSGLRDNEQFF	TGTGCCTGGAGCGGACTCAGAGACAATGAGCAGTTCTTC
TRBV25-1	.	TRBD1	TRBJ1-1	CASSPHSGQGHTEAFF	TGTGCCAGCAGTCCCCATAGTGGACAGGGTCACACTGAAGCTTTCTTT
TRBV7-9	.	.	TRBJ2-2	CASSPWQNTGELFF	TGTGCCAGCTCCCCTTGGCAGAACACCGGGGAGCTGTTTTTT
TRBV4-3	.	TRBD2	TRBJ2-1	CASSQDSFPSGRLYEQFF	TGCGCCAGCAGCCAAGATTCGTTTCCTAGCGGGAGGCTATATGAGCAGTTCTTC
TRBV5-6	.	.	TRBJ1-5	CASSLGGEPNQPQHF	TGTGCCAGCAGCTTGGGCGGGGAACCCAATCAGCCCCAGCATTTT
TRBV3-1/TRBV3-2	.	.	TRBJ2-5	CASSLKGDQETQYF	TGTGCCAGCAGCCTGAAGGGGGACCAAGAGACCCAGTACTTC
TRBV30	.	.	TRBJ1-1	CAWRYGTGREAFF	TGTGCCTGGAGGTATGGGACGGGGAGGGAAGCTTTCTTT
TRBV5-6	few	TRBD2	TRBJ2-7	CASSTSSGSYEQYF	TGTGCCAGCAGCACGTCTAGCGGGAGCTACGAGCAGTACTTC
TRBV6-4	.	.	TRBJ1-2	CASSDEGGGYTF	TGTGCCAGCAGTGACGAGGGAGGAGGCTACACCTTC
TRBV2	.	TRBD1	TRBJ1-4	CASRGTGTELFF	TGTGCCAGCAGGGGGACAGGGACAGAGCTGTTTTTT
TRBV30	.	.	TRBJ1-1	CAWRASGQAFF	TGTGCCTGGAGGGCTTCGGGTCAAGCTTTCTTT
TRBV18	.	TRBD2	TRBJ2-1	CASSPPGGKNNEQFF	TGTGCCAGCTCACCACCGGGAGGGAAAAACAATGAGCAGTTCTTC
TRBV2	.	.	TRBJ2-7	CASSVGPEQYF	TGTGCCAGCAGTGTGGGCCCCGAGCAGTACTTC
TRBV27	.	TRBD2	TRBJ2-1	CASSLAGPYNEQFF	TGTGCCAGCAGCCTAGCGGGGCCCTACAATGAGCAGTTCTTC
TRBV10-3	.	TRBD2	TRBJ2-1	CAISALGGYNEQFF	TGTGCCATCAGTGCTCTGGGAGGGTACAATGAGCAGTTCTTC
TRBV28	.	.	TRBJ1-2	CASSLGQGSYGYTF	TGTGCCAGCAGTTTAGGGCAGGGCAGCTATGGCTACACCTTC
TRBV24-1	.	.	TRBJ1-2	CATSDLSRGYGYTF	TGTGCCACCAGTGATTTGTCTAGGGGCTATGGCTACACCTTC
TRBV7-7	few	.	TRBJ2-7	CASSSGVGITEQYF	TGTGCTAGCAGCTCCGGGGTGGGAATTACCGAGCAGTACTTC
TRBV24-1	.	TRBD2	TRBJ2-1	CATSSPGQRGGLNEQFF	TGTGCCACCAGTTCCCCCGGGCAGCGGGGGGGCCTCAATGAGCAGTTCTTC
TRBV2	.	.	TRBJ1-2	CASSEAGIRGDYGYTF	TGTGCCAGCAGTGAAGCGGGCATCAGGGGAGACTATGGCTACACCTTC
TRBV28	few	.	TRBJ1-3	CASSLRTVLSGNTIYF	TGTGCCAGCAGTTTGCGGACAGTCCTCTCTGGAAACACCATATATTTT
TRBV7-9	few	.	TRBJ1-1	CASSFDTENTEAFF	TGTGCCAGCAGCTTTGACACCGAGAACACTGAAGCTTTCTTT
TRBV5-4	.	.	TRBJ1-2	CASSFSVQANYGYTF	TGTGCCAGCAGCTTCTCGGTGCAAGCTAACTATGGCTACACCTTC
TRBV5-1	.	TRBD2	TRBJ2-3	CASSLRQAGGTDTQYF	TGCGCCAGCAGCTTGAGGCAAGCGGGGGGCACAGATACGCAGTATTTT
TRBV6-2/TRBV6-3	.	TRBD1	TRBJ1-1	CASSYYRGRTQNTEAFF	TGTGCCAGCAGTTATTACAGGGGGAGGACTCAGAACACTGAAGCTTTCTTT
TRBV27	.	.	TRBJ1-5	CAAWTEPNQPQHF	TGTGCCGCCTGGACAGAACCTAATCAGCCCCAGCATTTT
TRBV9	.	.	TRBJ2-3	CASSVGIGRVVEGTDTQYF	TGTGCCAGCAGCGTAGGTATAGGGAGAGTCGTTGAAGGCACAGATACGCAGTATTTT
TRBV24-1	.	TRBD2	TRBJ2-4	CATSDPRGSGGVFAKNIQYF	TGTGCCACCAGTGATCCACGGGGTAGCGGGGGTGTCTTTGCCAAAAACATTCAGTACTTC
TRBV28	few	.	TRBJ1-2	CASSSPALHGGVGYGYTF	TGTGCCAGCAGTTCCCCCGCCTTACACGGGGGGGTGGGCTATGGCTACACCTTC
TRBV7-2	.	.	TRBJ2-7	CASSLASRGYEQYF	TGTGCCAGCAGCTTAGCATCGCGGGGCTACGAGCAGTACTTC
TRBV4-3	.	TRBD1	TRBJ1-4	CASSQGGFGTENEKLFF	TGCGCCAGCAGCCAGGGGGGTTTCGGGACAGAGAATGAAAAACTGTTTTTT
TRBV29-1	.	.	TRBJ1-4	CSVVLGENEKLFF	TGCAGCGTTGTTCTCGGGGAGAATGAAAAACTGTTTTTT
TRBV7-2	.	TRBD2	TRBJ2-4	CASTAGVVGIQYF	TGTGCCAGCACTGCGGGGGTCGTGGGCATTCAGTACTTC
TRBV27	.	.	TRBJ1-1	CASSSHSADTEAFF	TGTGCCAGCAGTTCCCATTCAGCGGACACTGAAGCTTTCTTT
TRBV7-3	few	.	TRBJ2-3	CASSFLSVGTDTQYF	TGTGCCAGCAGCTTCTTGTCGGTCGGCACAGATACGCAGTATTTT
TRBV5-4	.	TRBD2	TRBJ2-5	CASSGTSGSNGVRETQYF	TGTGCCAGCTCTGGGACTAGCGGGAGTAATGGGGTCAGAGAGACCCAGTACTTC
TRBV11-2	.	TRBD1	TRBJ2-7	CASSPVLDRSEQYF	TGTGCCAGCAGCCCCGTACTGGACAGGTCCGAGCAGTACTTC
TRBV18	.	TRBD1	TRBJ1-5	CASSPLGQGARPQHF	TGTGCCAGCTCACCGTTAGGACAGGGGGCGCGGCCCCAGCATTTT
TRBV11-3	.	.	TRBJ1-3	CASSLGGGRSSGNTIYF	TGTGCCAGCAGCTTAGGAGGGGGACGGAGCTCTGGAAACACCATATATTTT